The rows below give T cell receptor beta chains drawn from one sample of a study of cytomegalovirus exposure and HLA in healthy donors. Assay used: immunoSEQ multiplex PCR; TCRdb lists only in-frame clones, some missing. This table holds approximately 190,000 clones, 65% to 90% found once. Material: PBMCs. The receptors shown here come from a middle-aged man in good health and CMV-seropositive. CDR3s leave out the opening cysteine and the closing phenylalanine or tryptophan.

>TRBV2|13
ASLNPRASNYGYT
>TRBV9|14
ASSDGTGVGANVLT
>TRBV2|12
ASNLAITYNEQF
>TRBV6-5|10
ASRHSSYEQY
>TRBV5-1|13
ASSVTQAANEKLF
>TRBV6-1|13
ASNLLTAGSYEQY
>TRBV6-4|15
ASSDSVPDREAGELF
>TRBV9|11
ASSFEPHYEQY
>TRBV5-6|13
ASSLVDREPYEQY
>TRBV27|13
ASSRQGQGGETQY
>TRBV5-4|12
ASSTDRRPETQY
>TRBV7-9|14
ASSRDRGRNNEKLF
>TRBV30|13
AWSPQGSPTYEQY
>TRBV10-3|14
AISDPGEGLDSPLH
>TRBV7-9|13
ASSSGQLFGHTQY
>TRBV9|13
ASSARGQLNTEAF
>TRBV30|11
AWIPDRGETQY
>TRBV18|13
ASSPPEGAGEKLF